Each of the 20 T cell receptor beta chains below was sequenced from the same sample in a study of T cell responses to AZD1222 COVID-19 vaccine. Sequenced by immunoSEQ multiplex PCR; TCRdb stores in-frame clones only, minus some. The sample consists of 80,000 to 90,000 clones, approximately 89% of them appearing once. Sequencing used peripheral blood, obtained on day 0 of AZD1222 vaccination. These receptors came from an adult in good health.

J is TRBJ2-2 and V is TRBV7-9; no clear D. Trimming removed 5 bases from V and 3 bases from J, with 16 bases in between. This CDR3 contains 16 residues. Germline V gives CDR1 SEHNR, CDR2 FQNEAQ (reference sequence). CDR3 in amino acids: CASSPAVGLDTGELFF. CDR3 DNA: TGTGCCAGCAGCCCTGCTGTAGGCTTAGACACCGGGGAGCTGTTTTTT.

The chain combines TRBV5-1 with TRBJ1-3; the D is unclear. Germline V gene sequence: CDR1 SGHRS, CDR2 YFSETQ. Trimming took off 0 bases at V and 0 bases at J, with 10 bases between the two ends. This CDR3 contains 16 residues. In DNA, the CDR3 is TGCGCCAGCAGCTTGGGACACGATCTCTCTGGAAACACCATATATTTT. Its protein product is CASSLGHDLSGNTIYF.

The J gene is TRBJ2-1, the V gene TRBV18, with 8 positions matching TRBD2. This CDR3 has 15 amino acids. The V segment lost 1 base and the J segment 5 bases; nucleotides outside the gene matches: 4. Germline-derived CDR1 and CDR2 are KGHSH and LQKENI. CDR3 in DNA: TGTGCCAGCTCACCACTAGCGGGGACGGACAATGAGCAGTTCTTC. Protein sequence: CASSPLAGTDNEQFF.

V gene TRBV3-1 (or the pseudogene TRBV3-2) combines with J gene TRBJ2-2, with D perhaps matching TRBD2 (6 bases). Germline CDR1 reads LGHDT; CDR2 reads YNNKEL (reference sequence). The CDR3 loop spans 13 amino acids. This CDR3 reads CAARGTTSGELFF. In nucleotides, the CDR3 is TGTGCTGCTCGGGGGACGACCTCCGGGGAGCTGTTTTTT.

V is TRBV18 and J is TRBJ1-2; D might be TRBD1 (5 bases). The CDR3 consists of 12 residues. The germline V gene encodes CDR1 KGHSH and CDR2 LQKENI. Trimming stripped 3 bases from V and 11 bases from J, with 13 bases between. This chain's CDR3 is CASSPRGMEYTF. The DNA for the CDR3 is TGTGCCAGCTCACCCCGGGGGATGGAGTACACCTTC.

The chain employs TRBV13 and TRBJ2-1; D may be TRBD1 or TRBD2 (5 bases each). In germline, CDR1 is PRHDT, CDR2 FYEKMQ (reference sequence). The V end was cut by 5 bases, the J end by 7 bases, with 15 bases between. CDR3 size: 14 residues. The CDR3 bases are TGTGCCAGCAGCCGCAACCTGGGGGATAATGAGCAGTTCTTC. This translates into CASSRNLGDNEQFF.

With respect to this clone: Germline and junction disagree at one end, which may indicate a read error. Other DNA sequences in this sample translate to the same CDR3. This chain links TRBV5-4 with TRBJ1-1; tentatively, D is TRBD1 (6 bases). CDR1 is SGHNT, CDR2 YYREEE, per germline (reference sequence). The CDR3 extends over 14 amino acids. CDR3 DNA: TGTGCCAGCAGTTTGGACAGTTTGAACACTGAAGCTTTCTTT. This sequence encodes CASSLDSLNTEAFF.

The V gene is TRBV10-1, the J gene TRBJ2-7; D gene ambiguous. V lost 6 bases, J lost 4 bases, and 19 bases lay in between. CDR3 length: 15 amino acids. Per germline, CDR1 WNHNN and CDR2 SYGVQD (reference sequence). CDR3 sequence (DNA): TGCGCCAGCAGCGATAGAACTCCCGCCGGGTACGAGCAGTACTTC. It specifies CASSDRTPAGYEQYF.

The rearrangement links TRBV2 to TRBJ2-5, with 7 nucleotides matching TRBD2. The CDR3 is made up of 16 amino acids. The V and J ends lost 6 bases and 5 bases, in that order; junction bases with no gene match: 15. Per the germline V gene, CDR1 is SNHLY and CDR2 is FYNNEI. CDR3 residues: CASSRLTSPPGETQYF. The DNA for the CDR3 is TGTGCCAGCAGCCGCCTGACTAGCCCACCCGGGGAGACCCAGTACTTC.

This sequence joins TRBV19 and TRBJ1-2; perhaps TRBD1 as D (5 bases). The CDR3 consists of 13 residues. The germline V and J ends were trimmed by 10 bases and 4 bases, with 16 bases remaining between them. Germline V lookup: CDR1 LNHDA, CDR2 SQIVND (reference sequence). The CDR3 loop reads CATTAGTAYGYTF. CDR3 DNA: TGTGCCACCACGGCAGGGACTGCCTATGGCTACACCTTC.

The CDR3 sequence: CAWSEGINQPQHF. CDR3 coding DNA: TGTGCCTGGAGTGAGGGGATCAATCAGCCCCAGCATTTT. The chain is built from TRBV30 and TRBJ1-5; D is perhaps TRBD1 (5 bases). The germline V gene encodes CDR1 GTSNPN and CDR2 SVGIG (reference sequence). V was trimmed by 1 base and J by 3 bases, leaving 7 bases between them. This CDR3 is built from 13 residues.

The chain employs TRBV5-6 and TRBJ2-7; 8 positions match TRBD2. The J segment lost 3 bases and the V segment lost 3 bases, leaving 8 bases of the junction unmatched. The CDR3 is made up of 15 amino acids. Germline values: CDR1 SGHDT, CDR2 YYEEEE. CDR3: CASSYRAGDRYEQYF. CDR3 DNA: TGTGCCAGCAGCTATAGAGCGGGAGACCGCTACGAGCAGTACTTC.

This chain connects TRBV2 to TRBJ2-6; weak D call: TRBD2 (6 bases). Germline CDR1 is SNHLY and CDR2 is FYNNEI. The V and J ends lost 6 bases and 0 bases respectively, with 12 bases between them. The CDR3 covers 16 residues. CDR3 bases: TGTGCCAGCAGACGTAGCGGAAGCTCTGGGGCCAACGTCCTGACTTTC. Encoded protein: CASRRSGSSGANVLTF.

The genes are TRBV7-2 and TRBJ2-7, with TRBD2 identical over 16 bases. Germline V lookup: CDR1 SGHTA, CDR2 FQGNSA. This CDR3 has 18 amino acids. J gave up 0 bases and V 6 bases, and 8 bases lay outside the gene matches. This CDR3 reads CASRSGTSGRDFSYEQYF. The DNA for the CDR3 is TGTGCCAGCAGGTCCGGGACTAGCGGGAGGGATTTCTCCTACGAGCAGTACTTC.

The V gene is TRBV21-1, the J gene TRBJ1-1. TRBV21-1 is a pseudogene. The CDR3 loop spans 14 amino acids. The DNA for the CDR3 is TGTGCCAGCAGCAAGGGGTGGGGAGGGGGTGAAGCTTTCTTT. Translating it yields CASSKGWGGGEAFF.

CDR3 sequence (DNA): TGTGCCAGCAGCTTGGTTTCCGGGGCAGTGTCTGGAAACACCATATATTTT. Its protein product is CASSLVSGAVSGNTIYF. This chain links TRBV5-6 with TRBJ1-3, with D possibly TRBD1 on 5 matching bases. The ends were cut back, 0 bases at V and 1 base at J, with 14 bases in the middle. Per germline, CDR1 SGHDT and CDR2 YYEEEE. The CDR3 has 17 amino acids.

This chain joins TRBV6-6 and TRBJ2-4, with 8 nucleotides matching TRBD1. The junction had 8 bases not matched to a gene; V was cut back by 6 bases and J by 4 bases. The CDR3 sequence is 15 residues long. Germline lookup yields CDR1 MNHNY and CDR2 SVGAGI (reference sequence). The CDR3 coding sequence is TGTGCCAGCAGGACCGGACAGGGCGGGAAAAACATTCAGTACTTC. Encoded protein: CASRTGQGGKNIQYF.

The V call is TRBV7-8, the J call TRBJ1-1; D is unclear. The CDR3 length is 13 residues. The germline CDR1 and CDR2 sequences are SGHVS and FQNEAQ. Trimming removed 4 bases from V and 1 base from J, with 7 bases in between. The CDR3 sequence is CASSSNRNTEAFF. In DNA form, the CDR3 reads TGTGCCAGCAGCTCGAACAGGAACACTGAAGCTTTCTTT.

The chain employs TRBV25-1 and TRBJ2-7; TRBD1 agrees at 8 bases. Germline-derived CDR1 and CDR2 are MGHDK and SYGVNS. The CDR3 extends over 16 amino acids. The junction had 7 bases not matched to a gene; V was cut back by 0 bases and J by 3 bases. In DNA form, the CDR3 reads TGTGCCAGCAGTGAATATCGATCAGGGGGCGGCTACGAGCAGTACTTC. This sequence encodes CASSEYRSGGGYEQYF.

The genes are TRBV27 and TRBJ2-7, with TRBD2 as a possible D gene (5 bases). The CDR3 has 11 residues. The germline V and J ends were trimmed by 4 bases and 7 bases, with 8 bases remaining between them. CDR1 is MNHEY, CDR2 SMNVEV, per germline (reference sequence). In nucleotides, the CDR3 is TGTGCCAGCAGTTCCAGGAGGGAGCAGTACTTC. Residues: CASSSRREQYF.